This is a list of T cell receptor beta chains from one sample in a study of beta chain features in type 1 diabetes. Only in-frame clones appear in the TCRdb table, and some are missing; sequencing was by immunoSEQ multiplex PCR. The sample yields hundreds of thousands of clones, around 12% seen once. Sequenced sample: naive CD4+ T cells from blood. The receptors were gathered from a man aged 18 to 29 in good health. The CDR3 runs from the conserved cysteine through the conserved F or W. The order of the fields is clone size, D gene, V gene, J gene, CDR3 protein, CDR3 DNA. A D gene is named only where the DNA matches it firmly. Rows give clone size only sometimes, using once, few, many, or a class for an expanded clone.

abundance: NA; d_gene: NA; v_gene: TRBV27; j_gene: TRBJ1-5; CDR3aa: CASADSLGNQPQHF; CDR3nt: TGTGCCAGCGCGGACAGCTTGGGCAATCAGCCCCAGCATTTT
abundance: NA; d_gene: TRBD2; v_gene: TRBV9; j_gene: TRBJ2-2; CDR3aa: CASSPRPSGTSGRGITGELFF; CDR3nt: TGTGCCAGCAGCCCCAGACCCTCCGGGACTAGCGGGAGGGGAATCACCGGGGAGCTGTTTTTT
abundance: NA; d_gene: NA; v_gene: TRBV30; j_gene: TRBJ2-7; CDR3aa: CAWSGGSVSRYEQYF; CDR3nt: TGTGCCTGGAGTGGAGGAAGTGTCTCAAGATACGAGCAGTACTTC
abundance: few; d_gene: NA; v_gene: TRBV6-4; j_gene: TRBJ1-2; CDR3aa: CASSDLRGGYTF; CDR3nt: TGTGCCAGCAGTGACCTAAGAGGGGGCTACACCTTC
abundance: few; d_gene: NA; v_gene: TRBV5-1; j_gene: TRBJ1-3; CDR3aa: CASPPKQGTGNTIYF; CDR3nt: TGCGCCAGCCCCCCGAAGCAGGGGACTGGAAACACCATATATTTT
abundance: few; d_gene: TRBD1; v_gene: TRBV5-1; j_gene: TRBJ1-2; CDR3aa: CASSLVTGFSRNYGYTF; CDR3nt: TGCGCCAGCAGCTTGGTGACAGGGTTCAGTAGGAACTATGGCTACACCTTC
abundance: few; d_gene: TRBD1; v_gene: TRBV5-1; j_gene: TRBJ2-1; CDR3aa: CASSLGYTGGPYNEQFF; CDR3nt: TGCGCCAGCAGCCTTGGATACACAGGGGGTCCCTACAATGAGCAGTTCTTC
abundance: few; d_gene: TRBD2; v_gene: TRBV7-9; j_gene: TRBJ2-1; CDR3aa: CASRQRSGSSLANEQFF; CDR3nt: TGTGCCAGCAGACAGAGGAGCGGGAGTTCCTTGGCGAATGAGCAGTTCTTC
abundance: few; d_gene: NA; v_gene: TRBV6-5; j_gene: TRBJ2-5; CDR3aa: CASSTPGSQTQYF; CDR3nt: TGTGCCAGCAGTACCCCCGGGAGTCAGACCCAGTACTTC
abundance: NA; d_gene: NA; v_gene: TRBV7-9; j_gene: TRBJ1-1; CDR3aa: CASSRIGPTVNTEAFF; CDR3nt: TGTGCCAGCAGTCGAATAGGCCCGACAGTGAACACTGAAGCTTTCTTT
abundance: NA; d_gene: NA; v_gene: TRBV28; j_gene: TRBJ2-3; CDR3aa: CASSRSGASTDTQYF; CDR3nt: TGTGCCAGCAGTCGTAGCGGCGCGAGCACAGATACGCAGTATTTT
abundance: NA; d_gene: NA; v_gene: TRBV5-4; j_gene: TRBJ2-3; CDR3aa: CASSLGLSSTDTQYF; CDR3nt: TGTGCCAGCAGCCTGGGACTGTCTAGCACAGATACGCAGTATTTT
abundance: few; d_gene: TRBD1; v_gene: TRBV5-1; j_gene: TRBJ2-3; CDR3aa: CASSLTTGGTDTQYF; CDR3nt: TGCGCCAGCAGCTTAACGACAGGGGGCACAGATACGCAGTATTTT
abundance: few; d_gene: NA; v_gene: TRBV19; j_gene: TRBJ2-1; CDR3aa: CASSITGSSYNEQFF; CDR3nt: TGTGCCAGTAGTATCACAGGGAGTTCCTACAATGAGCAGTTCTTC
abundance: NA; d_gene: TRBD1; v_gene: TRBV7-9; j_gene: TRBJ1-1; CDR3aa: CASSPGQGLNTEAFF; CDR3nt: TGTGCCAGCAGCCCCGGACAGGGTCTGAACACTGAAGCTTTCTTT
abundance: few; d_gene: NA; v_gene: TRBV5-6; j_gene: TRBJ2-5; CDR3aa: CASSLVPGHPEETQYF; CDR3nt: TGTGCCAGCAGCTTGGTACCCGGACACCCAGAAGAGACCCAGTACTTC
abundance: few; d_gene: NA; v_gene: TRBV5-1; j_gene: TRBJ2-1; CDR3aa: CASSREVAEVYNEQFF; CDR3nt: TGCGCCAGCAGCAGGGAAGTAGCGGAGGTCTACAATGAGCAGTTCTTC
abundance: few; d_gene: TRBD2; v_gene: TRBV9; j_gene: TRBJ2-5; CDR3aa: CASSVGLAGGETQYF; CDR3nt: TGTGCCAGCAGCGTAGGACTAGCGGGAGGTGAGACCCAGTACTTC
abundance: NA; d_gene: TRBD1; v_gene: TRBV28; j_gene: TRBJ2-3; CDR3aa: CASSRGQGPDTQYF; CDR3nt: TGTGCCAGCAGTCGGGGACAGGGTCCCGATACGCAGTATTTT
abundance: NA; d_gene: NA; v_gene: TRBV29-1; j_gene: TRBJ1-4; CDR3aa: CSVAGRANEKLFF; CDR3nt: TGCAGCGTTGCTGGCAGGGCTAATGAAAAACTGTTTTTT
abundance: few; d_gene: TRBD1; v_gene: TRBV2; j_gene: TRBJ1-3; CDR3aa: CASSNRGTGAAIYF; CDR3nt: TGTGCCAGCAGTAACAGGGGAACCGGAGCCGCCATATATTTT
abundance: few; d_gene: TRBD2; v_gene: TRBV19; j_gene: TRBJ2-1; CDR3aa: CASSIGRTSGRAQFF; CDR3nt: TGTGCCAGTAGTATAGGGAGGACTAGCGGGAGGGCCCAGTTCTTC
abundance: few; d_gene: NA; v_gene: TRBV2; j_gene: TRBJ1-1; CDR3aa: CASSDILGQSNTEAFF; CDR3nt: TGTGCCAGCAGTGACATCCTCGGACAGAGTAACACTGAAGCTTTCTTT
abundance: few; d_gene: TRBD1; v_gene: TRBV28; j_gene: TRBJ1-1; CDR3aa: CASSLGGGRNTEAFF; CDR3nt: TGTGCCAGCAGTTTAGGAGGGGGCAGGAACACTGAAGCTTTCTTT
abundance: NA; d_gene: NA; v_gene: TRBV28; j_gene: TRBJ2-3; CDR3aa: CASSSPGAGFGDTQYF; CDR3nt: TGTGCCAGCAGTTCTCCAGGGGCAGGGTTTGGGGATACGCAGTATTTT
abundance: few; d_gene: NA; v_gene: TRBV30; j_gene: TRBJ2-5; CDR3aa: CAWSVQGGVETQYF; CDR3nt: TGTGCCTGGAGTGTACAGGGAGGGGTGGAGACCCAGTACTTC
abundance: NA; d_gene: TRBD2; v_gene: TRBV7-2; j_gene: TRBJ2-5; CDR3aa: CASSPVSAGGGETQYF; CDR3nt: TGTGCCAGCAGCCCAGTTTCAGCGGGAGGAGGAGAGACCCAGTACTTC
abundance: many; d_gene: NA; v_gene: TRBV4-2; j_gene: TRBJ2-1; CDR3aa: CASSLVRNEQFF; CDR3nt: TGTGCCAGCAGCCTAGTTCGGAATGAGCAGTTCTTC
abundance: few; d_gene: NA; v_gene: TRBV30; j_gene: TRBJ1-3; CDR3aa: CAWSVGGPIYF; CDR3nt: TGTGCCTGGAGTGTGGGAGGGCCCATATATTTT
abundance: NA; d_gene: TRBD1; v_gene: TRBV7-2; j_gene: TRBJ2-4; CDR3aa: CASSFGASQGAFGIQYF; CDR3nt: TGTGCCAGCAGCTTTGGGGCAAGCCAGGGGGCATTCGGCATTCAGTACTTC
abundance: few; d_gene: TRBD2; v_gene: TRBV7-3; j_gene: TRBJ2-1; CDR3aa: CASSNPASGGGNEQFF; CDR3nt: TGTGCCAGCAGCAACCCAGCTAGCGGGGGGGGGAATGAGCAGTTCTTC
abundance: NA; d_gene: NA; v_gene: TRBV6-5; j_gene: TRBJ2-7; CDR3aa: CASGAGYEQYF; CDR3nt: TGTGCCAGCGGGGCGGGGTACGAGCAGTACTTC
abundance: few; d_gene: NA; v_gene: TRBV9; j_gene: TRBJ1-1; CDR3aa: CASSGTPVNTEAFF; CDR3nt: TGTGCCAGCAGCGGCACTCCGGTGAACACTGAAGCTTTCTTT
abundance: NA; d_gene: TRBD1; v_gene: TRBV28; j_gene: TRBJ2-7; CDR3aa: CASSETGTGVYEQYF; CDR3nt: TGTGCCAGCAGTGAAACCGGGACAGGGGTATACGAGCAGTACTTC
abundance: few; d_gene: TRBD2; v_gene: TRBV9; j_gene: TRBJ2-3; CDR3aa: CASSVWSGGFTDTQYF; CDR3nt: TGTGCCAGCAGCGTATGGAGCGGGGGGTTCACAGATACGCAGTATTTT
abundance: NA; d_gene: TRBD2; v_gene: TRBV5-1; j_gene: TRBJ2-7; CDR3aa: CASSPGAAGTYEQYF; CDR3nt: TGCGCCAGCAGCCCCGGGGCAGCGGGAACCTACGAGCAGTACTTC